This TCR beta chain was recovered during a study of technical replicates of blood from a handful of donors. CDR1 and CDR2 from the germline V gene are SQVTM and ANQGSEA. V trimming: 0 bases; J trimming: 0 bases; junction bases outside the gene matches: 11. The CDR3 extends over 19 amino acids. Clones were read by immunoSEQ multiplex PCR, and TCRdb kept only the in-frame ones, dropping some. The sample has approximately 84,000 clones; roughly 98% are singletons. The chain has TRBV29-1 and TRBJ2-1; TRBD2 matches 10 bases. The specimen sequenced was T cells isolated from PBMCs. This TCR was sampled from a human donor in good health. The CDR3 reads CSVEDPHRLAGHSYNEQFF. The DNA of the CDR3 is TGCAGCGTTGAAGACCCCCACCGACTAGCGGGTCACTCCTACAATGAGCAGTTCTTC.